This note documents a single T cell receptor beta chain sequence. Its specificity is not known. The repertoire was sequenced with immunoSEQ multiplex PCR; TCRdb's copy has only in-frame clones and lacks some. The table has over 25,000 clones, about four fifths seen once. The data derive from a study of PD-1 blockade in classical Hodgkin lymphoma. Following autologous stem cell transplantation, relapse occurred in every patient, and exposure to brentuximab vedotin varied. General observations from the study: Complete responders' baseline diversity resembled that of newly diagnosed patients.

The CDR3 is made up of 14 amino acids. Trimming took off 6 bases at V and 3 bases at J, with 13 bases between the two ends. The V gene's germline CDR1 is LNHDA and CDR2 SQIVND (reference sequence). The sequencing used peripheral blood mononuclear cells (PBMCs), collected before the second cycle of nivolumab. The V gene is TRBV19, the J gene TRBJ2-3; D remains unclear. This TCR derives from a human donor with classical Hodgkin lymphoma. CDR3 sequence: CASRPPDGTDTQYF. CDR3 sequence (DNA): TGTGCCAGTAGGCCGCCCGACGGGACAGATACGCAGTATTTT. Looking up the rest from reference TRBV19 and TRBJ2-3 gives the full variable domain: DGGITQSPKYLFRKEGQNVTLSCEQNLNHDAMYWYRQDPGQGLRLIYYSQIVNDFQKGDIAEGYSVSREKKESFPLTVTSAQKNPTAFYLCASRPPDGTDTQYFGPGTRLTVL.